A single sample gave rise to the 26 T cell receptor beta chains below, sequenced in a study of memory CD8 T cells in hepatitis C reinfection. Sample time point: peak reinfection, 3 to 8 weeks after reinfection detection. Sorted cells were sequenced directly ex vivo without any in vitro expansion. Assay used: immunoSEQ multiplex PCR; TCRdb lists only in-frame clones, some missing. Among under 50,000 clones listed, roughly 90% were seen once. The sequenced sample consisted of naive CD8+ T cells sorted from blood. The receptors here all came from a man younger than 35 with hepatitis C virus infection.

This rearrangement joins TRBV5-1 to TRBJ2-1; D unresolved. V lost 0 bases, J lost 8 bases, and 9 bases lay in between. Germline V gives CDR1 SGHRS, CDR2 YFSETQ. The CDR3 consists of 13 residues. The CDR3 DNA is TGCGCCAGCAGCTTGGCAGGATATCATGAGCAGTTCTTC. Its translation: CASSLAGYHEQFF.

The V and J genes are TRBV11-2 and TRBJ2-1; TRBD2 matches 7 bases. This CDR3 spans 16 amino acids. The V gene end was trimmed by 1 base and the J gene end by 4 bases; junction bases not matched to a gene: 7. Germline CDR1 is SGHAT and CDR2 is FQNNGV. The CDR3: CASSLAVGGFYNEQFF. DNA of the CDR3: TGTGCCAGCAGCTTAGCGGTGGGGGGGTTTTACAATGAGCAGTTCTTC.

The chain is built from TRBV27 and TRBJ2-7, with 7 bases lining up with TRBD1. Trimming removed 4 bases from V and 4 bases from J; junction bases left unmatched: 10. The CDR3 runs 15 residues. Per the germline V gene, CDR1 is MNHEY and CDR2 is SMNVEV (reference sequence). CDR3: CASSSYRGSLYEQYV. As DNA, the CDR3 is TGTGCCAGCAGTTCCTACAGGGGCTCTCTTTACGAGCAGTACGTC.

The rearrangement links TRBV7-9 to TRBJ1-2; D possibly corresponds to TRBD1 (5 bases). CDR1 and CDR2 (germline): SEHNR, FQNEAQ (reference sequence). CDR3 length: 13 residues. The germline V and J ends were trimmed by 5 bases and 4 bases, with 11 bases remaining between them. The DNA of the CDR3 is TGTGCCAGCAGCCGACAGAATTTCTATGGCTACACCTTC. It is translated as CASSRQNFYGYTF.

This chain joins TRBV21-1 and TRBJ2-6; the D segment call TRBD1 is taken from the table without a DNA check. TRBV21-1 is labeled a pseudogene. The CDR3 has 19 residues. The CDR3 coding sequence is TGTGCCAGCAGCCCCCCGGGACAGGTTTTACCCTCTGGGGCCAACGTCCTGACTTTC. Translation gives CASSPPGQVLPSGANVLTF.

CDR3: CASSLVPGHMNTEAFF. The DNA of the CDR3 is TGTGCCAGCAGCTTAGTCCCGGGACATATGAACACTGAAGCTTTCTTT. This chain joins TRBV7-6 and TRBJ1-1; tentative D call: TRBD1 (6 bases). Germline values: CDR1 SGHVS, CDR2 FNYEAQ. CDR3 length equals 16 residues. Between the trimmed V and J ends, which lost 1 base and 0 bases, there was a span of 12 bases.

This clone was recorded only once. The chain uses TRBV7-9 and TRBJ2-7; 7 nucleotides line up with TRBD2. The V gene's germline CDR1 is SEHNR and CDR2 FQNEAQ (reference sequence). This CDR3 has 14 amino acids. Trimming cost V 1 base and J 4 bases; bases outside gene matches: 4. The CDR3 bases are TGTGCCAGCAGCTTAGACACTAGCGCGTACGAGCAGTACTTC. It encodes CASSLDTSAYEQYF.

The V gene is TRBV27, the J gene TRBJ1-1; D not certain. The V and J ends lost 6 bases and 6 bases respectively, with 14 bases between them. The CDR3 contains 13 residues. Germline V gene data show CDR1 as MNHEY and CDR2 as SMNVEV (reference sequence). Written as DNA, the CDR3 is TGTGCCAGCAGGGGTGCCAGAGGCGCTGAAGCTTTCTTT. Encoded protein: CASRGARGAEAFF.

V is TRBV7-2 and J is TRBJ2-3; TRBD1 is a possible D gene (5 bases). The V end lost 4 bases, the J end lost 1 base, and 21 bases lay between the germline ends. Germline V gene sequence: CDR1 SGHTA, CDR2 FQGNSA. The CDR3 extends over 18 amino acids. CDR3 nucleotides: TGTGCCAGCAGCTCCCTTTACGACAGTTACGACCGCACAGATACGCAGTATTTT. Its protein product is CASSSLYDSYDRTDTQYF.

The chain uses TRBV7-8 and TRBJ2-3; 10 bases match TRBD2. Trimming took 2 bases from V and 8 from J; bases not matched to a gene: 10. Germline V gives CDR1 SGHVS, CDR2 FQNEAQ. The CDR3 is 16 amino acids. DNA of the CDR3: TGTGCCAGCAGCTTAAGGGGAAGCGGGGGGGCCGGTACGCAGTATTTT. Translated, it gives CASSLRGSGGAGTQYF. Complete variable domain (other parts from reference TRBV7-8 and TRBJ2-3): GAGVSQSPRYKVAKRGQDVALRCDPISGHVSLFWYQQALGQGPEFLTYFQNEAQLDKSGLPSDRFFAERPEGSVSTLKIQRTQQEDSAVYLCASSLRGSGGAGTQYFGPGTRLTVL.

In its sample, this clone was seen a few times. The chain has TRBV27 and TRBJ1-5; 7 bases align to TRBD1. Per germline, CDR1 MNHEY and CDR2 SMNVEV (reference sequence). Trimming removed 6 bases from V and 3 bases from J; junction bases left unmatched: 8. The CDR3 has 15 residues. CDR3: CASRPGQTLNQPQHF. CDR3 DNA sequence: TGTGCCAGCAGACCGGGACAGACACTCAATCAGCCCCAGCATTTT.

The chain is built from TRBV4-3 and TRBJ1-2, with 10 bases identical to TRBD1. Germline CDR1 reads LGHNA; CDR2 reads YSLEER. V lost 3 bases, J lost 8 bases, and 12 bases stayed unmatched. The CDR3 extends over 16 amino acids. CDR3 DNA: TGCGCCAGCAGCCAGGCTTACCGACAGGGGGCGAGGGGCTACACCTTC. It specifies CASSQAYRQGARGYTF.

This clone was observed a handful of times. The chain recombines TRBV11-1 with TRBJ2-3, with D maybe TRBD2 (5 bases). CDR1 and CDR2 from the germline V gene are SGHAT and FQDESV (reference sequence). The CDR3 loop spans 15 amino acids. The V and J ends lost 5 bases and 2 bases respectively, with 14 bases between them. CDR3 bases: TGTGCCAGCAGCGCCCTCCGGGGAGTCACAGATACGCAGTATTTT. Residues: CASSALRGVTDTQYF.

This chain links TRBV9 with TRBJ2-3, with 16 nucleotides matching TRBD2. This CDR3 comprises 19 residues. With 2 bases clipped from V and 2 bases from J, the junction kept 8 bases outside the gene matches. Per the germline V gene, CDR1 is SGDLS and CDR2 is YYNGEE. This chain's CDR3 is CASSVGLAGGPSATDTQYF. CDR3 bases: TGTGCCAGCAGCGTGGGACTAGCGGGAGGGCCCTCGGCCACAGATACGCAGTATTTT.

In DNA, the CDR3 is TGTGCCAGCAGCTTAGCAGGACTATCCAACACAGATACGCAGTATTTT. This encodes CASSLAGLSNTDTQYF. The gene calls are TRBV7-6 and TRBJ2-3; TRBD2 might be the D (6 bases). This CDR3 contains 16 residues. Between the trimmed V and J ends, which lost 0 bases and 2 bases, there was a span of 12 bases. Germline CDR1 and CDR2: SGHVS and FNYEAQ.

This clone occurred a few times. V usage is TRBV6-5 and J usage is TRBJ1-1, with D maybe TRBD1 (5 bases). Germline assignment: CDR1 MNHEY and CDR2 SVGAGI. Trimming removed 2 bases from V and 1 base from J, with 8 bases in between. The length of the CDR3 is 14 residues. The CDR3 region has the DNA TGTGCCAGCAGTTACGGGGACTCGAACACTGAAGCTTTCTTT. It encodes CASSYGDSNTEAFF.

The V call is TRBV10-3, the J call TRBJ1-3; 7 nucleotides agree with TRBD1. V gave up 8 bases and J gave up 0 bases; unmatched junction bases: 4. Germline CDR1 ENHRY, CDR2 SYGVKD. The CDR3 runs 14 residues. CDR3 sequence: CAIGGTVSGNTIYF. The CDR3 DNA follows: TGTGCCATCGGGGGGACAGTCTCTGGAAACACCATATATTTT.

The gene calls are TRBV4-2 and TRBJ2-5; 10 nucleotides agree with TRBD2. Germline values: CDR1 LGHNA, CDR2 YNFKEQ. V lost 0 bases, J lost 4 bases, and 8 bases stayed unmatched. The CDR3 length is 17 residues. The CDR3 nucleotides are TGTGCCAGCAGCCAAGATCCAGCGGGAGGGCCGCTAGAGACCCAGTACTTC. Translating gives CASSQDPAGGPLETQYF.

This clone was observed a single time. The gene calls are TRBV27 and TRBJ2-2; 10 bases agree with TRBD2. V lost 7 bases to trimming and J lost 6 bases; unmatched junction nucleotides: 5. The CDR3 spans 14 residues. Germline-derived CDR1 and CDR2 are MNHEY and SMNVEV (reference sequence). CDR3 coding DNA: TGTGCCAGCAAGGTGCTAGCGGGAGCCGGGGAGCTGTTTTTT. It is translated as CASKVLAGAGELFF.

To note about this clone: The same CDR3 is also encoded by other DNA sequences in this sample. The V call is TRBV5-1, the J call TRBJ2-5; tentative D call: TRBD1 (5 bases). Germline CDR1 and CDR2: SGHRS and YFSETQ. Trimming took 4 bases from V and 5 from J, leaving 18 bases between them. There are 15 residues in the CDR3. The DNA of the CDR3 is TGCGCCAGCAGCCTCCGGACATCCCTGGGGGAGACCCAGTACTTC. This codes for CASSLRTSLGETQYF.

This clone appeared once. The J gene is TRBJ2-7, the V gene TRBV6-1, with a tentative D call TRBD1 (7 bases). Trimming took off 0 bases at V and 0 bases at J, with 15 bases between the two ends. The CDR3 extends over 17 amino acids. The germline V gene has CDR1 MNHNS and CDR2 SASEGT. The CDR3 coding sequence is TGTGCCAGCAGTGAAGCGCGGGGACAGATATCCTCCTACGAGCAGTACGTC. Protein: CASSEARGQISSYEQYV.

The J gene is TRBJ2-1, the V gene TRBV11-2; 7 nucleotides agree with TRBD1. Germline V gene sequence: CDR1 SGHAT, CDR2 FQNNGV. The CDR3 runs to 13 residues. V lost 4 bases, J lost 8 bases, and 5 bases stayed unmatched. CDR3 DNA sequence: TGTGCCAGCAGCTCCGACAGGGTCTATGAGCAGTTCTTC. It codes for CASSSDRVYEQFF.

The chain recombines TRBV29-1 with TRBJ2-1; 7 nucleotides line up with TRBD1. The germline V gene has CDR1 SQVTM and CDR2 ANQGSEA. Trimming at V came to 4 bases and at J to 6 bases, leaving 9 bases not matched to a gene. This CDR3 has 14 residues. The CDR3 spells CSVVTGQYPNEQFF. The CDR3 bases are TGCAGCGTTGTAACGGGACAGTACCCCAATGAGCAGTTCTTC.

The rearrangement joins TRBV10-3 to TRBJ2-1; 9 nucleotides agree with TRBD1. The CDR3 extends over 15 amino acids. CDR1 and CDR2 (germline): ENHRY, SYGVKD. V trimming: 3 bases; J trimming: 4 bases; junction bases outside the gene matches: 4. The CDR3 DNA is TGTGCCATCAGTGACCCGGGACAGGGATACAATGAGCAGTTCTTC. Translation: CAISDPGQGYNEQFF.

The chain couples TRBV7-8 to TRBJ2-1, with a tentative D call TRBD1 (6 bases). Trimming removed 8 bases from V and 0 bases from J, with 8 bases in between. The germline gives CDR1 SGHVS, CDR2 FQNEAQ. CDR3 length: 13 residues. The chain's CDR3 is CASQDSSYNEQFF. The CDR3 DNA sequence: TGTGCCAGCCAGGACAGCTCCTACAATGAGCAGTTCTTC.

The table lists this clone with a few counts. The V and J genes are TRBV6-5 and TRBJ2-2; no reliable D call. There are 13 residues in the CDR3. Germline V lookup: CDR1 MNHEY, CDR2 SVGAGI. Trimming left V 11 bases short and J 4 bases short, with 14 bases between. In DNA form, the CDR3 reads TGTGCCTCGCAAACGCTGAGCACCGGGGAGCTGTTTTTT. Residues: CASQTLSTGELFF.